This TCR beta chain appears in the sequencing data of a study of identical twins. General study findings and limits: Among monozygotic twins, out-of-frame TCR alpha sharing exceeded what models predicted. Twins shared beta out-of-frame sequences in excess, but this excess was weaker.

Template switching added a universal primer binding site, and final cDNA carried unique molecular identifiers. TCRdb recomputed calls from the 5' RACE reads with MiXCR, one row per CDR3 protein. The table has 350,000 to 450,000 distinct CDR3 sequences, approximately 18% seen once. Between the trimmed V and J ends, which lost 0 bases and 1 base, there was a span of 6 bases. From germline, CDR1 is DFQATT and CDR2 SNEGSKA (reference sequence). The CDR3 loop spans 13 amino acids. This clonotype was observed at least ten times. No antigen is known for it. The receptor was isolated from a man aged 50 to 59 in good health. Sequenced material: naive T cells sorted from blood. The chain links TRBV20-1 to TRBJ1-1; D gene uncertain. The CDR3 nucleotides read TGCAGTGCTAGAGATATCGCGAACACTGAAGCTTTCTTT. This gives the protein CSARDIANTEAFF.